The entry below gives a single TCR beta chain sequence along with its context. In Cohort 3, a recovered donor had either two negative PCRs, clearance, or symptom resolution. Method: immunoSEQ multiplex PCR; TCRdb's copy keeps in-frame clones and lacks some. Seen here are about 440,000 clones, 80% to 95% observed once, and the top ten hold 0.6%. The entry originates in a study of blood T cell repertoires in COVID-19. Study information: Samples of COVID-19 (acute and convalescent) were obtained from the United States, Italy and Spain. The analysed material was cDNA or gDNA that came from T cells, B-cell-depleted T cells, or PBMCs.

The ends were cut back, 7 bases at V and 7 bases at J, with 20 bases in the middle. The V gene's germline CDR1 is MNHEY and CDR2 SMNVEV (reference sequence). This CDR3 has 16 amino acids. The sequenced sample consisted of PBMCs or T cells enriched from blood (not recorded which). The chain links TRBV27 to TRBJ1-6, with D possibly TRBD1 on 5 matching bases. This TCR came from a man between 18 and 29 years old who had recovered from COVID-19. The DNA of the CDR3 is TGTGCCAGCATCCCCCTGGAGGGGTTGAACAATTCACCCCTCCACTTT. The encoded protein is CASIPLEGLNNSPLHF.